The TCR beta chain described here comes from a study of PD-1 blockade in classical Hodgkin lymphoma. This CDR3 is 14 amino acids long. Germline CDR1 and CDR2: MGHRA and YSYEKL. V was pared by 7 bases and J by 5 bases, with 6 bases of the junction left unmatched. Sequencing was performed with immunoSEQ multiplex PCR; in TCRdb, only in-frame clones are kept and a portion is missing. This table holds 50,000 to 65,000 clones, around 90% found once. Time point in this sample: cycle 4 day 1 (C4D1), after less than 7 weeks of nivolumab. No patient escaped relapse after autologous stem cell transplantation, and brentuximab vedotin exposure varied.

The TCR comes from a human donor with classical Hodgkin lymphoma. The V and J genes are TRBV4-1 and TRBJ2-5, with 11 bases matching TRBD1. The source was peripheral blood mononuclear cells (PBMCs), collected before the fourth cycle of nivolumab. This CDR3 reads CASKRTGGGETQYF. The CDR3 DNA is TGCGCCAGCAAAAGGACAGGGGGCGGCGAGACCCAGTACTTC.